Presented here are 18 T cell receptor beta chains from one specimen sequenced in a study of early stage breast cancer tumors. Assay used: immunoSEQ multiplex PCR; TCRdb lists only in-frame clones, some missing. Of some 19,000 clones listed, 75% to 80% are singletons. Material for sequencing was blood. The source of these receptors is a person in their sixties or seventies with breast cancer.

This clone was recorded a few times. The chain carries TRBV2 and TRBJ2-7; D may correspond to TRBD1 or TRBD2 (5 bases each). This CDR3 has 16 amino acids. CDR1 is SNHLY and CDR2 is FYNNEI in the germline V gene. Trimming left V 6 bases short and J 0 bases short, with 18 bases between. DNA of the CDR3: TGTGCCAGCAGCCCCCCTTTGGGACGGAGCTCCTACGAGCAGTACTTC. As protein: CASSPPLGRSSYEQYF.

This rearrangement joins TRBV9 to TRBJ1-4; weak D call: TRBD1 (5 bases). Trimming shortened V by 0 bases and J by 5 bases, and 14 bases separated the two germline ends. CDR3 size: 16 residues. Germline V lookup: CDR1 SGDLS, CDR2 YYNGEE. The CDR3 reads CASSVGVSGRNEKLFF. CDR3 sequence (DNA): TGTGCCAGCAGCGTAGGCGTGTCAGGGCGAAATGAAAAACTGTTTTTT.

V and J are TRBV12-5 and TRBJ2-3; 14 nucleotides line up with TRBD2. The J segment lost 7 bases and the V segment lost 6 bases, leaving 6 bases of the junction unmatched. The CDR3 has 15 amino acids. Germline loops: CDR1 LGHNT, CDR2 FRNRAP. CDR3 sequence (DNA): TGTGCTAGTGGACTGACTAGCGGGAGGGCTTATACGCAGTATTTT. Translated: CASGLTSGRAYTQYF.

V usage is TRBV5-6 and J usage is TRBJ2-7; D uncertain. Trimming took 2 bases from V and 6 from J, leaving 9 bases between them. The CDR3 runs 12 residues. Germline V gene data show CDR1 as SGHDT and CDR2 as YYEEEE. The CDR3 nucleotides read TGTGCCAGCAGCTTACCTCCCCTCGAGCAGTACTTC. Its translation: CASSLPPLEQYF.

V gene TRBV7-6 combines with J gene TRBJ2-7, with 12 bases fitting TRBD2. The CDR3 sequence is 16 residues long. Trimming cost V 5 bases and J 5 bases; bases outside gene matches: 10. Germline CDR1 and CDR2: SGHVS and FNYEAQ. The CDR3 spells CASSPRGTSGYHEQYF. The CDR3 nucleotides are TGTGCCAGCAGCCCCCGCGGGACTAGCGGGTACCACGAGCAGTACTTC.

The chain uses TRBV27 and TRBJ1-2; 7 bases map to TRBD1. This CDR3 spans 13 amino acids. The J segment lost 6 bases and the V segment lost 4 bases, leaving 5 bases of the junction unmatched. Germline V CDR1 and CDR2: MNHEY, SMNVEV (reference sequence). The CDR3 sequence: CASSSSGGDGYTF. The CDR3 coding sequence is TGTGCCAGCAGTTCCTCAGGGGGGGATGGCTACACCTTC.

V is TRBV30 and J is TRBJ2-3; a possible D gene is TRBD1 (6 bases). This CDR3 has 16 amino acids. The germline V gene has CDR1 GTSNPN and CDR2 SVGIG (reference sequence). The germline V and J ends were trimmed by 0 bases and 4 bases, with 17 bases remaining between them. The CDR3 sequence: CAWSVMGRGGPDTQYF. The CDR3 DNA reads TGTGCCTGGAGTGTAATGGGCAGGGGTGGCCCAGATACGCAGTATTTT.

The V call is TRBV5-4, the J call TRBJ2-1, with 7 bases fitting TRBD1. V dropped 2 bases and J dropped 2; count of bases not matched to a gene: 4. The CDR3 loop spans 15 amino acids. CDR1 is SGHNT, CDR2 YYREEE, per germline (reference sequence). Here the CDR3 DNA reads TGTGCCAGCAGCTTTAGACAGGGAACCTACAATGAGCAGTTCTTC. Amino acids: CASSFRQGTYNEQFF. The whole variable domain, remainder taken from reference TRBV5-4 and TRBJ2-1, is ETGVTQSPTHLIKTRGQQVTLRCSSQSGHNTVSWYQQALGQGPQFIFQYYREEENGRGNFPPRFSGLQFPNYSSELNVNALELDDSALYLCASSFRQGTYNEQFFGPGTRLTVL.

The genes are TRBV25-1 and TRBJ1-1, with 11 nucleotides matching TRBD1. The CDR3 has 14 amino acids. Germline CDR1 and CDR2: MGHDK and SYGVNS. The V gene end was trimmed by 5 bases and the J gene end by 5 bases; junction bases not matched to a gene: 4. The DNA for the CDR3 is TGTGCCAGCAGTAGGACAGGGGGCTCGACTGAAGCTTTCTTT. Amino acid sequence: CASSRTGGSTEAFF.

The chain carries TRBV5-1 and TRBJ2-7; D is unresolved. CDR3 size: 14 residues. Trimming pared 0 bases from V and 1 base from J, leaving 8 bases between. Germline V CDR1 and CDR2: SGHRS, YFSETQ. CDR3 nucleotide sequence: TGCGCCAGCAGCTTGGAGGGCAGTTCCTACGAGCAGTACTTC. Protein product: CASSLEGSSYEQYF.

A single count supports this clone. V gene TRBV27 combines with J gene TRBJ1-4; 9 positions match TRBD1. Germline V gene sequence: CDR1 MNHEY, CDR2 SMNVEV (reference sequence). The V segment lost 6 bases and the J segment 5 bases; nucleotides outside the gene matches: 7. This CDR3 has 15 residues. The CDR3, as DNA: TGTGCCAGCAGCCCGGAAGGGACAGGGAATGAAAAACTGTTTTTT. Translating gives CASSPEGTGNEKLFF.

This chain uses TRBV5-1 with TRBJ1-1; D gene unclear. This CDR3 region has 14 residues. The V gene lost 5 bases and the J gene lost 4 bases, with 15 bases spanning the gap. CDR1 SGHRS and CDR2 YFSETQ come from the germline V gene. This CDR3 is CASSSTPPSTEAFF. The DNA for the CDR3 is TGCGCCAGCAGTTCGACACCGCCCTCCACTGAAGCTTTCTTT.

The chain has TRBV4-1 and TRBJ1-4, with TRBD1 as a possible D gene (6 bases). The CDR3 spans 15 residues. Trimming removed 1 base from V and 4 bases from J, with 10 bases in between. Looked up from germline, CDR1 is MGHRA and CDR2 is YSYEKL. DNA of the CDR3: TGCGCCAGCAGCCAAGGCAGGGGTGGTAATGAAAAACTGTTTTTT. This encodes CASSQGRGGNEKLFF.

The chain uses TRBV2 and TRBJ1-1; D not certain. The CDR3 extends over 14 amino acids. CDR1 and CDR2 (germline): SNHLY, FYNNEI. The ends were cut back, 3 bases at V and 0 bases at J, with 8 bases in the middle. CDR3 in amino acids: CASSDGVMNTEAFF. The CDR3 DNA follows: TGTGCCAGCAGTGACGGGGTAATGAACACTGAAGCTTTCTTT.

This clone was seen a few times. This rearrangement joins TRBV19 to TRBJ1-1; possibly TRBD1 for D (6 bases). Per the germline V gene, CDR1 is LNHDA and CDR2 is SQIVND (reference sequence). The V gene lost 2 bases and the J gene lost 8 bases, with 15 bases spanning the gap. The CDR3 consists of 14 residues. The CDR3: CASSIFLGGPEAFF. CDR3 in DNA: TGTGCCAGTAGTATATTTTTGGGGGGCCCAGAAGCTTTCTTT.

The rearrangement joins TRBV25-1 to TRBJ2-5; D might be TRBD2 (6 bases). The CDR3 runs 15 residues. Trimming left V 5 bases short and J 5 bases short, with 18 bases between. Germline CDR1 and CDR2: MGHDK and SYGVNS. The CDR3 coding sequence is TGTGCCAGCAGTTCCCCCGTAGGTGGGGGGGAGACCCAGTACTTC. Amino acids: CASSSPVGGGETQYF.

The chain uses TRBV18 and TRBJ1-6, with D maybe TRBD1 (5 bases). V shed 2 bases and J shed 10 bases, with 12 bases lying between them. The CDR3 is 14 amino acids. Germline V gives CDR1 KGHSH, CDR2 LQKENI. DNA for the CDR3: TGTGCCAGCTCACCAGACCGCGGGGGATCACCCCTCCACTTT. Protein sequence: CASSPDRGGSPLHF.

V is TRBV11-2 and J is TRBJ2-1, with TRBD2 matching over 11 bases. The CDR3 covers 18 residues. Germline assignment: CDR1 SGHAT and CDR2 FQNNGV. V lost 1 base, J lost 3 bases, and 8 bases stayed unmatched. CDR3 nucleotides: TGTGCCAGCAGCTTAGCGGCTAGCGGGAGGCTGGGCTACAATGAGCAGTTCTTC. It is translated as CASSLAASGRLGYNEQFF.